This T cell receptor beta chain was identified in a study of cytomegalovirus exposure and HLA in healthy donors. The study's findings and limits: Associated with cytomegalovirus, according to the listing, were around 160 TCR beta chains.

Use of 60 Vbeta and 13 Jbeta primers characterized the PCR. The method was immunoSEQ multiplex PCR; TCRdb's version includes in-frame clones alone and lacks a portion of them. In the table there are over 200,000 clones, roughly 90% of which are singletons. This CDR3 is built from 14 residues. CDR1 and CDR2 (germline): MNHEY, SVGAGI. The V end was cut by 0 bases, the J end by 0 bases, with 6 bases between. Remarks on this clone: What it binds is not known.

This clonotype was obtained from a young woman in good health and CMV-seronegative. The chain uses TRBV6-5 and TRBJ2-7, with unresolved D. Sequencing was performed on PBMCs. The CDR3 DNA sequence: TGTGCCAGCAGTTACTCGCCAGGCTCCTACGAGCAGTACTTC. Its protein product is CASSYSPGSYEQYF.